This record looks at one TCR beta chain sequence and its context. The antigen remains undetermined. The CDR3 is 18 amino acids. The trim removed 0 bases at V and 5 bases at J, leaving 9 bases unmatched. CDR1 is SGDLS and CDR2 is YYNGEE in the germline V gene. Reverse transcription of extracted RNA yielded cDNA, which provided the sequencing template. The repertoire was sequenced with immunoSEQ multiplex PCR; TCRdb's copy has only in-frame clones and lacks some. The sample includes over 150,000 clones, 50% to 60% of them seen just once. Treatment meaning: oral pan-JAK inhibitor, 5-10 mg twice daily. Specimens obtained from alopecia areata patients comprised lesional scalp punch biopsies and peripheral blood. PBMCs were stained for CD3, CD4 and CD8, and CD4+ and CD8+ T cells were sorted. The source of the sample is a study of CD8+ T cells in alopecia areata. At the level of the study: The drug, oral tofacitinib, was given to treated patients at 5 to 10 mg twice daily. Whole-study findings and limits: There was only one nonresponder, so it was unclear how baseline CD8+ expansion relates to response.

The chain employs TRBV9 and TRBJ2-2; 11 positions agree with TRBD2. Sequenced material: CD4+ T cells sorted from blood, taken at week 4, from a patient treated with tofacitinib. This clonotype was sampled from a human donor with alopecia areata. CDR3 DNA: TGTGCCAGCAGCGTAGCACCTTCCGGGACTAGCGGAACCGGGGAGCTGTTTTTT. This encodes CASSVAPSGTSGTGELFF. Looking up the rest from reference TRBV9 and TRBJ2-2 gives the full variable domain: DSGVTQTPKHLITATGQRVTLRCSPRSGDLSVYWYQQSLDQGLQFLIQYYNGEERAKGNILERFSAQQFPDLHSELNLSSLELGDSALYFCASSVAPSGTSGTGELFFGEGSRLTVL.